One and the same sample provided the 4 T cell receptor beta chains below, sequenced in a study of OX40 agonist ivuxolimab in advanced cancers. Clones were sequenced by immunoSEQ multiplex PCR, and TCRdb holds only the in-frame ones, with some missing. The sample lists approximately 65,000 clones, more than 70% occurring once. The source was CD4+ or CD8+ T cells sorted from blood, collected in a trial of the OX40 agonist ivuxolimab. All receptors come from an adult with an advanced solid tumor such as melanoma, head and neck, liver or kidney cancer.

The V and J genes are TRBV18 and TRBJ2-1; 10 bases align to TRBD2. The CDR3 sequence is 18 residues long. CDR1 is KGHSH, CDR2 LQKENI, per germline. V gave up 1 base and J gave up 2 bases; unmatched junction bases: 8. The CDR3 loop is CASSPRAASGGAYNEQFF. Written as DNA, the CDR3 is TGTGCCAGCTCACCACGGGCGGCTAGCGGGGGCGCCTACAATGAGCAGTTCTTC. Supplemented by reference TRBV18 and TRBJ2-1, the full variable domain reads NAGVMQNPRHLVRRRGQEARLRCSPMKGHSHVYWYRQLPEEGLKFMVYLQKENIIDESGMPKERFSAEFPKEGPSILRIQQVVRGDSAAYFCASSPRAASGGAYNEQFFGPGTRLTVL.

Points on this clone: This CDR3 is also generated by other DNA sequences in the sample. This sequence joins TRBV11-2 and TRBJ2-7, with TRBD1 matching 8 bases. With 5 bases clipped from V and 4 bases from J, the junction kept 7 bases outside the gene matches. Per germline, CDR1 SGHAT and CDR2 FQNNGV. CDR3 size: 14 residues. The CDR3 nucleotides are TGTGCCAGCAGCCCCCGGACAGGGAGATACGAGCAGTACTTC. Amino acids: CASSPRTGRYEQYF. Filled out from reference TRBV11-2 and TRBJ2-7, the complete variable domain reads EAGVAQSPRYKIIEKRQSVAFWCNPISGHATLYWYQQILGQGPKLLIQFQNNGVVDDSQLPKDRFSAERLKGVDSTLKIQPAKLEDSAVYLCASSPRTGRYEQYFGPGTRLTVT.

This sequence joins TRBV6-1 and TRBJ1-5; D possibly corresponds to TRBD1 (5 bases). Germline-derived CDR1 and CDR2 are MNHNS and SASEGT. V was cut by 2 bases and J by 0 bases, with 17 bases left in between. The CDR3 has 18 amino acids. This CDR3 is CASSEMPGTGYSNQPQHF. As DNA, the CDR3 is TGTGCCAGCAGTGAAATGCCCGGGACGGGATATAGCAATCAGCCCCAGCATTTT.

This clone appeared a single time. The rearrangement uses TRBV29-1 and TRBJ2-5; D perhaps matches TRBD1 (6 bases). This CDR3 has 13 amino acids. Deletions cut 2 bases from V and 5 bases from J, with 12 bases between. Germline CDR1 SQVTM, CDR2 ANQGSEA. CDR3 nucleotides: TGCAGCGTTGAATGGCGGCAGGGGGAGACCCAGTACTTC. This gives the protein CSVEWRQGETQYF.